These T cell receptor beta chains were read from a single sample in a study of PD-1 blockade in classical Hodgkin lymphoma. Generated by immunoSEQ multiplex PCR, the TCRdb table keeps only in-frame clones and is missing some. The sample includes some 64,000 clones, 75% to 90% seen only once; the top ten take about 15%. The source was peripheral blood mononuclear cells (PBMCs), collected at baseline. These receptors originate from a human donor with classical Hodgkin lymphoma. The CDR3 runs from the conserved cysteine through the conserved F or W. Each record gives: V gene, J gene, CDR3 protein.

>TRBV2|TRBJ2-5
CASRPRQGAETQYF
>TRBV7-2|TRBJ2-3
CASSLDPSGYTQYF
>TRBV7-2|TRBJ2-3
CASSAGLGSSTDTQYF
>TRBV11-3|TRBJ2-3
CASSRRGAGDTQYF
>TRBV9|TRBJ2-2
CASSPPVGIHGELFF
>TRBV7-2|TRBJ2-5
CASSLSSGLGETQYF
>TRBV30|TRBJ1-3
CAWSQSGGNTIYF
>TRBV6-5|TRBJ1-1
CASSIGQGNTEAFF
>TRBV6-5|TRBJ2-1
CASRMGLAGNNEQFF
>TRBV2|TRBJ2-2
CASSEAPAGTGELFF
>TRBV19|TRBJ2-2
CASTLTGVDTGELFF
>TRBV5-1|TRBJ2-7
CASSPADRSYEQYF
>TRBV2|TRBJ1-6
CASSEHGTRNSPLHF